This paragraph covers one T cell receptor beta chain sequence. Its antigen is not known. Profiling relied on immunoSEQ multiplex PCR, and the TCRdb table lists in-frame clones only, not all of them. Here the sample spans 2 million to 2.5 million clones, nearly 97% being singletons. The CDR3 length is 19 residues. The trim removed 4 bases at V and 1 base at J, leaving 15 bases unmatched. Germline V gene sequence: CDR1 MDHEN, CDR2 SYDVKM. This entry is derived from a study of shared clonotypes between healthy human individuals. Whole-study findings and limits: There were few donors, and this limited the genetic and exposure-history diversity represented.

All the donors were Caucasian adults who lived in Nashville, Tennessee. Sequencing was done on a sample of naive CD4+ T cells sorted from blood. Subset meaning: CD45RA+ positively selected. This chain connects TRBV28 to TRBJ2-3, with 9 bases identical to TRBD2. The sequence was obtained from a man aged 18 to 29 in good health. The CDR3 DNA reads TGTGCCAGCAGTTCGACCTCAGGAGCGGGGGGCGGAGGCACAGATACGCAGTATTTT. Translated, it gives CASSSTSGAGGGGTDTQYF. Supplemented by reference TRBV28 and TRBJ2-3, the full variable domain reads DVKVTQSSRYLVKRTGEKVFLECVQDMDHENMFWYRQDPGLGLRLIYFSYDVKMKEKGDIPEGYSVSREKKERFSLILESASTNQTSMYLCASSSTSGAGGGGTDTQYFGPGTRLTVL.